Listed below are T cell receptor beta chains from one sample, sequenced in a study of T cells in Graves' hyperthyroidism and ophthalmopathy. TCRdb processed the multiplex PCR reads anew with MiXCR; each CDR3 protein has one entry. This table has just under 750,000 distinct CDR3 sequences, approximately 36% appearing once. Sequencing was done on a sample of blood. All receptors derive from a middle-aged woman with Graves' hyperthyroidism. Both conserved end residues are part of each CDR3. Fields, in order: CDR3 protein, CDR3 DNA, J gene, D gene, V gene, CDR3 length, clone size. The D gene is left open where the match is weak. Some rows mark clone size as missing; the rest say once, few, many or name a class of expanded clone.

CDR3 protein: CAKRTGTYEQYF; CDR3 DNA: TGTGCCAAGCGGACAGGGACGTACGAGCAGTACTTC; J gene: TRBJ2-7; D gene: TRBD1; V gene: TRBV10-3; CDR3 length: 12; clone size: .
CDR3 protein: CSASSSTEAFF; CDR3 DNA: TGCAGTGCTAGTTCGAGCACTGAAGCTTTCTTT; J gene: TRBJ1-1; D gene: .; V gene: TRBV20-1; CDR3 length: 11; clone size: many
CDR3 protein: CASSDAGAGTGELFF; CDR3 DNA: TGCGCCAGCAGCGATGCTGGGGCCGGCACCGGGGAGCTGTTTTTT; J gene: TRBJ2-2; D gene: .; V gene: TRBV5-1; CDR3 length: 15; clone size: .
CDR3 protein: CSARDSLAGGYYEQYF; CDR3 DNA: TGCAGTGCTAGAGATTCCCTAGCGGGAGGATACTACGAGCAGTACTTC; J gene: TRBJ2-7; D gene: TRBD2; V gene: TRBV20-1; CDR3 length: 16; clone size: .
CDR3 protein: CSVGKGVTDTQYF; CDR3 DNA: TGCAGCGTTGGGAAAGGGGTCACAGATACGCAGTATTTT; J gene: TRBJ2-3; D gene: .; V gene: TRBV29-1; CDR3 length: 13; clone size: few
CDR3 protein: CSARSGQGSETQYF; CDR3 DNA: TGCAGTGCTAGGTCCGGACAGGGAAGTGAGACCCAGTACTTC; J gene: TRBJ2-5; D gene: TRBD1; V gene: TRBV20-1; CDR3 length: 14; clone size: .
CDR3 protein: CASSYVDRFTGELFF; CDR3 DNA: TGTGCCAGCAGTTACGTGGACAGGTTCACCGGGGAGCTGTTTTTT; J gene: TRBJ2-2; D gene: TRBD1; V gene: TRBV10-3; CDR3 length: 15; clone size: .
CDR3 protein: CASSYSLGQVGTGELFF; CDR3 DNA: TGTGCCAGCAGTTACAGCCTGGGACAGGTCGGAACCGGGGAGCTGTTTTTT; J gene: TRBJ2-2; D gene: TRBD1; V gene: TRBV6-5; CDR3 length: 17; clone size: .
CDR3 protein: CASSLGTSLQETQYF; CDR3 DNA: TGCGCCAGCAGCTTGGGGACTTCACTCCAAGAGACCCAGTACTTC; J gene: TRBJ2-5; D gene: .; V gene: TRBV5-1; CDR3 length: 15; clone size: few
CDR3 protein: CASSPGDRGSLDEQFF; CDR3 DNA: TGTGCCAGCAGCCCTGGAGACAGGGGGTCATTGGATGAGCAGTTCTTC; J gene: TRBJ2-1; D gene: TRBD1; V gene: TRBV14; CDR3 length: 16; clone size: .
CDR3 protein: CASTRGVPNYGYTF; CDR3 DNA: TGTGCCAGCACCCGGGGGGTGCCAAACTATGGCTACACCTTC; J gene: TRBJ1-2; D gene: .; V gene: TRBV7-2; CDR3 length: 14; clone size: many
CDR3 protein: CASSSPGTGSGTEAFF; CDR3 DNA: TGTGCCAGCAGCTCCCCCGGGACAGGTTCGGGCACTGAAGCTTTCTTT; J gene: TRBJ1-1; D gene: TRBD1; V gene: TRBV7-9; CDR3 length: 16; clone size: .
CDR3 protein: CASSSTHRNYNEQFF; CDR3 DNA: TGTGCCAGCAGTTCGACACACCGGAACTACAATGAGCAGTTCTTC; J gene: TRBJ2-1; D gene: .; V gene: TRBV5-4; CDR3 length: 15; clone size: few
CDR3 protein: CASSPGTGGRAVYGYTF; CDR3 DNA: TGCGCCAGCAGCCCTGGGACGGGAGGCAGGGCGGTCTATGGCTACACCTTC; J gene: TRBJ1-2; D gene: .; V gene: TRBV4-1; CDR3 length: 17; clone size: few
CDR3 protein: CASSPLVLVGTGELFF; CDR3 DNA: TGTGCCAGCAGCCCCCTAGTGTTGGTGGGCACCGGGGAGCTGTTTTTT; J gene: TRBJ2-2; D gene: .; V gene: TRBV7-2; CDR3 length: 16; clone size: .
CDR3 protein: CSARASGQEQYF; CDR3 DNA: TGCAGTGCTAGAGCGAGCGGGCAAGAGCAGTACTTC; J gene: TRBJ2-7; D gene: .; V gene: TRBV20-1; CDR3 length: 12; clone size: .
CDR3 protein: CASRFTRAYQETQYF; CDR3 DNA: TGTGCCAGCAGATTTACCCGGGCATACCAAGAGACCCAGTACTTC; J gene: TRBJ2-5; D gene: .; V gene: TRBV6-2/TRBV6-3; CDR3 length: 15; clone size: .
CDR3 protein: CASSFRGKGRDNQPQHF; CDR3 DNA: TGTGCCAGCAGCTTCAGGGGGAAGGGTCGGGACAATCAGCCCCAGCATTTT; J gene: TRBJ1-5; D gene: TRBD1; V gene: TRBV5-6; CDR3 length: 17; clone size: .
CDR3 protein: CASSPCHLFCGTQYF; CDR3 DNA: TGCGCCAGCAGCCCTTGCCATTTGTTCTGCGGGACCCAGTACTTC; J gene: TRBJ2-5; D gene: .; V gene: TRBV4-1; CDR3 length: 15; clone size: few
CDR3 protein: CASSQERGHNQPQHF; CDR3 DNA: TGCGCCAGCAGCCAAGAACGCGGTCATAATCAGCCCCAGCATTTT; J gene: TRBJ1-5; D gene: .; V gene: TRBV4-3; CDR3 length: 15; clone size: .
CDR3 protein: CATGQGDYGYTF; CDR3 DNA: TGTGCCACGGGACAGGGGGACTATGGCTACACCTTC; J gene: TRBJ1-2; D gene: TRBD1; V gene: TRBV24-1; CDR3 length: 12; clone size: many
CDR3 protein: CASSSEAFFGYTF; CDR3 DNA: TGTGCCAGCAGCTCCGAGGCTTTTTTTGGCTACACCTTC; J gene: TRBJ1-2; D gene: .; V gene: TRBV7-9; CDR3 length: 13; clone size: many
CDR3 protein: CASSFSAGNEQYF; CDR3 DNA: TGTGCCAGCAGCTTTTCGGCCGGGAACGAGCAGTACTTC; J gene: TRBJ2-7; D gene: .; V gene: TRBV7-6; CDR3 length: 13; clone size: many
CDR3 protein: CASTVAGLVYEQYF; CDR3 DNA: TGTGCCAGCACCGTGGCGGGATTGGTTTACGAGCAGTACTTC; J gene: TRBJ2-7; D gene: .; V gene: TRBV7-9; CDR3 length: 14; clone size: .
CDR3 protein: CASSVQGSTTEAFF; CDR3 DNA: TGTGCCAGCAGTGTTCAGGGTTCGACCACTGAAGCTTTCTTT; J gene: TRBJ1-1; D gene: .; V gene: TRBV6-1; CDR3 length: 14; clone size: .
CDR3 protein: CASSQSPKAFF; CDR3 DNA: TGTGCCAGCAGCCAATCCCCGAAAGCTTTCTTT; J gene: TRBJ1-1; D gene: .; V gene: TRBV7-9; CDR3 length: 11; clone size: many
CDR3 protein: CASSERAAGANVLTF; CDR3 DNA: TGTGCCAGCAGTGAAAGGGCCGCTGGGGCCAACGTCCTGACTTTC; J gene: TRBJ2-6; D gene: .; V gene: TRBV2; CDR3 length: 15; clone size: .
CDR3 protein: CASFIPGTEAFF; CDR3 DNA: TGTGCCAGCTTCATTCCGGGAACTGAAGCTTTCTTT; J gene: TRBJ1-1; D gene: .; V gene: TRBV6-5; CDR3 length: 12; clone size: .
CDR3 protein: CASSFGDTGKAFF; CDR3 DNA: TGTGCCAGCAGCTTCGGGGACACTGGAAAAGCTTTCTTT; J gene: TRBJ1-1; D gene: .; V gene: TRBV7-2; CDR3 length: 13; clone size: many
CDR3 protein: CASSLGVLVAETQYF; CDR3 DNA: TGTGCCAGCAGCTTAGGGGTCCTAGTCGCGGAGACCCAGTACTTC; J gene: TRBJ2-5; D gene: .; V gene: TRBV7-2; CDR3 length: 15; clone size: many
CDR3 protein: CAISDRSYGYTF; CDR3 DNA: TGTGCCATCAGTGACAGAAGCTATGGCTACACCTTC; J gene: TRBJ1-2; D gene: .; V gene: TRBV10-3; CDR3 length: 12; clone size: many
CDR3 protein: CASRGSGDASKAFF; CDR3 DNA: TGTGCCAGCAGGGGCTCCGGGGACGCTTCGAAAGCTTTCTTT; J gene: TRBJ1-1; D gene: .; V gene: TRBV5-1; CDR3 length: 14; clone size: few
CDR3 protein: CASAGQPTGEQYF; CDR3 DNA: TGTGCCAGCGCGGGACAGCCCACGGGTGAGCAGTACTTC; J gene: TRBJ2-7; D gene: .; V gene: TRBV11-2; CDR3 length: 13; clone size: .
CDR3 protein: CASSRHGRTAGANVLTF; CDR3 DNA: TGTGCCAGCAGCAGACACGGGAGAACTGCTGGGGCCAACGTCCTGACTTTC; J gene: TRBJ2-6; D gene: .; V gene: TRBV7-9; CDR3 length: 17; clone size: many
CDR3 protein: CASRGWGGKSNQPQHF; CDR3 DNA: TGTGCCAGCAGAGGGTGGGGGGGTAAGAGCAATCAGCCCCAGCATTTT; J gene: TRBJ1-5; D gene: .; V gene: TRBV2; CDR3 length: 16; clone size: few
CDR3 protein: CASSVDTENTEAFF; CDR3 DNA: TGTGCCAGCAGCGTAGACACGGAGAACACTGAAGCTTTCTTT; J gene: TRBJ1-1; D gene: .; V gene: TRBV9; CDR3 length: 14; clone size: few
CDR3 protein: CASSQARSSSYEQYF; CDR3 DNA: TGCGCCAGCAGCCAAGCTCGGTCGAGCTCCTACGAGCAGTACTTC; J gene: TRBJ2-7; D gene: .; V gene: TRBV14; CDR3 length: 15; clone size: .
CDR3 protein: CASSATGKYGYTF; CDR3 DNA: TGCGCCAGCAGCGCGACAGGGAAATATGGCTACACCTTC; J gene: TRBJ1-2; D gene: TRBD1; V gene: TRBV5-1; CDR3 length: 13; clone size: .
CDR3 protein: CASSEVVYDTSYEQYF; CDR3 DNA: TGTGCCAGCAGTGAAGTAGTCTACGACACCTCCTACGAGCAGTACTTC; J gene: TRBJ2-7; D gene: .; V gene: TRBV6-1; CDR3 length: 16; clone size: .
CDR3 protein: CASTVEGTGDEQYF; CDR3 DNA: TGTGCCAGCACTGTAGAGGGGACAGGGGACGAGCAGTACTTC; J gene: TRBJ2-7; D gene: TRBD1; V gene: TRBV2; CDR3 length: 14; clone size: once
CDR3 protein: CASSLDAGATEAFF; CDR3 DNA: TGTGCCAGCAGTTTAGATGCGGGGGCCACTGAAGCTTTCTTT; J gene: TRBJ1-1; D gene: .; V gene: TRBV12-3/TRBV12-4; CDR3 length: 14; clone size: few
CDR3 protein: CASSLGQGIQETQYF; CDR3 DNA: TGTGCTAGCAGCTTGGGTCAGGGGATCCAAGAGACCCAGTACTTC; J gene: TRBJ2-5; D gene: .; V gene: TRBV7-7; CDR3 length: 15; clone size: .
CDR3 protein: CASSLVGVIETQYF; CDR3 DNA: TGTGCCAGCAGCTTAGTCGGCGTTATCGAGACCCAGTACTTC; J gene: TRBJ2-5; D gene: .; V gene: TRBV7-9; CDR3 length: 14; clone size: many
CDR3 protein: CATSEGQGANVLTF; CDR3 DNA: TGTGCCACCAGTGAGGGGCAGGGGGCCAACGTCCTGACTTTC; J gene: TRBJ2-6; D gene: .; V gene: TRBV24-1; CDR3 length: 14; clone size: many
CDR3 protein: CASSVDHGSSYEQYF; CDR3 DNA: TGTGCCAGCAGCGTTGACCACGGAAGCTCCTACGAGCAGTACTTC; J gene: TRBJ2-7; D gene: .; V gene: TRBV9; CDR3 length: 15; clone size: many